A single T cell receptor beta chain is shown here with its context. The record originates from a study of control samples from healthy donors and cancer patients. Repertoires were generated with immunoSEQ multiplex PCR, while TCRdb's copy carries only in-frame clones and drops some. The table shows more than 50,000 clones, with approximately 88% occurring only once. This CDR3 has 12 residues. With 5 bases removed from V and 1 base from J, the gap between germline ends came to 8 bases. CDR1 SQVTM and CDR2 ANQGSEA come from the germline V gene. Sequencing used blood. This clonotype originated in a man aged 50 to 59 in good health. The chain joins TRBV29-1 to TRBJ1-1; possibly TRBD1 for D (6 bases). CDR3 sequence: CSVTGTNTEAFF. In DNA, the CDR3 is TGCAGCGTTACAGGGACGAACACTGAAGCTTTCTTT.